Following are 18 T cell receptor beta chains from one sample sequenced in a study of cytomegalovirus exposure and HLA in healthy donors (dated by TCRdb to about 2017). The method was the immunoSEQ multiplex PCR assay. For the multiplex PCR, a mixture combining 60 forward primers for TCR Vbeta segments and 13 reverse primers for TCR Jbeta segments was used. TCRdb obtained this table from immuneACCESS and retained in-frame rearrangements with V and J assigned. These tables miss some clones; where compared with another copy, unresolved V genes account for less than half of the shortfall, and the remainder is unexplained. The sample data list 160,000 or so clones, and approximately 80% of these were observed just once. The leading ten clones occupy around 9% of the sample. Sample: PBMCs. The receptors were sampled from a male donor in good health and CMV-seropositive.

This chain joins TRBV27 and TRBJ2-7; no definite D call. V lost 5 bases to trimming and J lost 2 bases, with 13 bases between them. The CDR3 extends over 14 amino acids. The germline CDR1 and CDR2 sequences are MNHEY and SMNVEV (reference sequence). The CDR3 is CASSLIGSPYEQYF. The CDR3 nucleotides are TGTGCCAGCAGTCTGATCGGGTCGCCCTACGAGCAGTACTTC.

V and J are TRBV7-8 and TRBJ1-5; 7 bases align to TRBD1. Per the germline V gene, CDR1 is SGHVS and CDR2 is FQNEAQ. This CDR3 contains 17 residues. Losses at the gene ends were 5 bases for V and 0 bases for J; bases not matched to a gene: 10. CDR3 bases: TGTGCCAGCAGCCGAAATACTTGGGACAGTAGCAATCAGCCCCAGCATTTT. Protein sequence: CASSRNTWDSSNQPQHF.

The V and J genes are TRBV7-9 and TRBJ2-5; no clear D. The V end was cut by 5 bases, the J end by 1 base, with 11 bases between. The CDR3 runs to 14 residues. CDR1 SEHNR and CDR2 FQNEAQ come from the germline V gene (reference sequence). CDR3 loop: CASSPVGSQETQYF. The CDR3 region has the DNA TGTGCCAGCAGCCCTGTGGGCAGCCAAGAGACCCAGTACTTC. The entire variable domain, with the rest obtained from reference TRBV7-9 and TRBJ2-5, is as follows: DTGVSQNPRHKITKRGQNVTFRCDPISEHNRLYWYRQTLGQGPEFLTYFQNEAQLEKSRLLSDRFSAERPKGSFSTLEIQRTEQGDSAMYLCASSPVGSQETQYFGPGTRLLVL.

The rearrangement links TRBV30 to TRBJ1-1; 8 bases match TRBD1. J lost 10 bases, V lost 6 bases, and 10 bases had no gene match. The CDR3 extends over 12 amino acids. Germline loops: CDR1 GTSNPN, CDR2 SVGIG (reference sequence). The CDR3 loop is CACIWTGMVAFF. CDR3 DNA sequence: TGTGCCTGTATCTGGACAGGGATGGTAGCTTTCTTT.

The CDR3 loop is CASSSGQGSPYEQYF. CDR3 DNA sequence: TGCGCCAGCAGCTCGGGACAGGGGTCCCCCTACGAGCAGTACTTC. The chain uses TRBV5-1 and TRBJ2-7; TRBD1 matches at 10 bases. Per the germline V gene, CDR1 is SGHRS and CDR2 is YFSETQ. The CDR3 is 15 residues long. V shed 3 bases, J shed 2 bases, and the junction held 5 bases outside the gene matches.

A few counts support this clone. This rearrangement joins TRBV7-2 to TRBJ1-6, with 10 bases lining up with TRBD1. There are 15 residues in the CDR3. Trimming at V came to 5 bases and at J to 10 bases, leaving 8 bases not matched to a gene. CDR1 SGHTA and CDR2 FQGNSA come from the germline V gene. The CDR3 region is CASSLMGDRGSPLHF. The CDR3 DNA sequence: TGTGCCAGCAGCCTCATGGGGGACAGGGGATCACCCCTCCACTTT.

This chain links TRBV19 with TRBJ2-5; 9 bases agree with TRBD1. Trimming at V came to 5 bases and at J to 5 bases, leaving 9 bases not matched to a gene. This CDR3 has 15 residues. Germline V gives CDR1 LNHDA, CDR2 SQIVND (reference sequence). The CDR3 nucleotides are TGTGCCAGTAGTTGGGGACAGGGAAGGAGGGAGACCCAGTACTTC. Translating it yields CASSWGQGRRETQYF.

This clone occurred once. This rearrangement joins TRBV6-5 to TRBJ1-4; 7 bases map to TRBD1. The junction had 7 bases not matched to a gene; V was cut back by 4 bases and J by 8 bases. This CDR3 contains 14 residues. CDR1 and CDR2 from the germline V gene are MNHEY and SVGAGI. The CDR3 sequence: CASSFRDRLEKLFF. DNA for the CDR3: TGTGCCAGCAGTTTCCGGGACAGACTAGAAAAACTGTTTTTT.

The J gene is TRBJ2-6, the V gene TRBV18, with D maybe TRBD2 (5 bases). Germline V gives CDR1 KGHSH, CDR2 LQKENI. The CDR3 is 16 amino acids. The V and J ends lost 3 bases and 2 bases respectively, with 11 bases between them. The CDR3 DNA is TGTGCCAGCTCACCCGGAGGCCCGCCTGGGGCCAACGTCCTGACTTTC. Protein sequence: CASSPGGPPGANVLTF.

The V and J genes are TRBV18 and TRBJ1-1; D is uncertain. CDR1 KGHSH and CDR2 LQKENI come from the germline V gene. Trimming pared 4 bases from V and 1 base from J, leaving 7 bases between. This CDR3 spans 13 amino acids. The CDR3 loop is CASSRQENTEAFF. CDR3 in DNA: TGTGCCAGCTCACGACAAGAGAACACTGAAGCTTTCTTT.

The rearrangement joins TRBV5-6 to TRBJ1-1; tentatively, D is TRBD1 (6 bases). Germline CDR1 reads SGHDT; CDR2 reads YYEEEE. There are 13 residues in the CDR3. The V gene lost 2 bases and the J gene lost 4 bases, with 9 bases spanning the gap. CDR3 sequence (DNA): TGTGCCAGCAGCTTAGACAGGCGCACTGAAGCTTTCTTT. Translating gives CASSLDRRTEAFF.

The V gene is TRBV27, the J gene TRBJ1-1; the D gene is possibly TRBD1 (5 bases). Per germline, CDR1 MNHEY and CDR2 SMNVEV (reference sequence). Trimming shortened V by 5 bases and J by 5 bases, and 12 bases separated the two germline ends. The CDR3 loop spans 13 amino acids. CDR3: CASSLQGMTEAFF. The CDR3 region has the DNA TGTGCCAGCAGTCTCCAGGGTATGACTGAAGCTTTCTTT.

This CDR3 is CASSPGGAETFF. CDR3 bases: TGTGCCAGCAGTCCGGGGGGGGCGGAAACTTTCTTT. The rearrangement joins TRBV6-5 to TRBJ1-1, with D possibly TRBD1 on 6 matching bases. Looked up from germline, CDR1 is MNHEY and CDR2 is SVGAGI. Trimming left V 5 bases short and J 12 bases short, with 16 bases between. The length of the CDR3 is 12 residues.

The chain uses TRBV9 and TRBJ1-1; D unclear. With 0 bases removed from V and 4 bases from J, the gap between germline ends came to 10 bases. Germline V gene data show CDR1 as SGDLS and CDR2 as YYNGEE. The length of the CDR3 is 14 residues. As DNA, the CDR3 is TGTGCCAGCAGCGTAGGGGGAGGGCTCACTGAAGCTTTCTTT. Protein sequence: CASSVGGGLTEAFF.

This chain uses TRBV2 with TRBJ2-7, with D tentatively TRBD2 (7 bases). The CDR3 length is 15 residues. CDR1 is SNHLY and CDR2 is FYNNEI in the germline V gene. V was pared by 3 bases and J by 7 bases, with 19 bases between. The CDR3 DNA is TGTGCCAGCAGTGAGAGTCGGGGGGCGCTAAGGGAGCAGTACTTC. This translates into CASSESRGALREQYF.

The count of this clone is one. The V and J genes are TRBV6-1 and TRBJ1-2; D not certain. Germline CDR1 MNHNS, CDR2 SASEGT. The CDR3 has 11 amino acids. The V end lost 5 bases, the J end lost 8 bases, and 9 bases lay between the germline ends. The CDR3 nucleotides are TGTGCCAGCAGTCCCCTCGAGGGCTACACCTTC. Translated, it gives CASSPLEGYTF.

This clone was seen a single time. The chain uses TRBV19 and TRBJ1-5, with unresolved D. This CDR3 is built from 12 residues. Germline CDR1 LNHDA, CDR2 SQIVND (reference sequence). With 5 bases removed from V and 5 bases from J, the gap between germline ends came to 7 bases. The DNA of the CDR3 is TGTGCCAGTAGTGGAGATGATCAGCCCCAGCATTTT. Its translation is CASSGDDQPQHF.

Concerning this clone itself: The junction and the germline gene differ at one end; a read error may be behind it. V is TRBV6-1 and J is TRBJ2-7, with TRBD1 matching 10 bases. The CDR3 is 15 amino acids. CDR1 and CDR2 from the germline V gene are MNHNS and SASEGT. The CDR3 is CASRGRGQGSYEQYF. The CDR3 region has the DNA TGTGCCAGCAGGGGCAGGGGACAGGGGAGCTACGAGCAGTATTTC.